These 10 T cell receptor beta chains originate from one sample sequenced in a study of early T cells in non-severe SARS-CoV-2 infection. TCRdb independently ran MiXCR on the 5' RACE reads; one entry per CDR3 protein. The table has about 60,000 distinct CDR3 sequences, about an eighth seen once. Source material: whole blood. Receptors were obtained from an adult who was a healthcare worker with PCR-confirmed SARS-CoV-2 infection or an uninfected control (not recorded which).

This clonotype was seen a handful of times. This chain joins TRBV6-1 and TRBJ2-5; D is ambiguous. The CDR3 length is 10 residues. The V gene's germline CDR1 is MNHNS and CDR2 SASEGT. V lost 4 bases and J 4 bases, leaving 1 base between the germline ends. The DNA of the CDR3 is TGTGCCAGCAGTGTAGAGACCCAGTACTTC. Its translation: CASSVETQYF.

This clonotype was observed a few times. This sequence joins TRBV6-5 and TRBJ2-5, with 7 bases that match TRBD2. This CDR3 comprises 17 residues. The germline CDR1 and CDR2 sequences are MNHEY and SVGAGI. Trimming removed 2 bases from V and 5 bases from J; junction bases left unmatched: 14. Written as DNA, the CDR3 is TGTGCCAGCAGTTACAGCGAATTAGCAGGGAGGGTGGAGACCCAGTACTTC. This gives the protein CASSYSELAGRVETQYF.

This clonotype was seen many times. The chain has TRBV2 and TRBJ1-6; D call uncertain. The CDR3 contains 15 residues. Deletions cut 1 base from V and 7 bases from J, with 11 bases between. CDR1 is SNHLY and CDR2 is FYNNEI in the germline V gene. In nucleotides, the CDR3 is TGTGCCAGCAGTGAAGTAGCAGGCGCGAATTCACCCCTCCACTTT. This gives the protein CASSEVAGANSPLHF.

This clonotype was seen at least ten times. The CDR3 sequence: CASSVTTNTEAFF. CDR3 in DNA: TGTGCCAGCAGCGTAACGACGAACACTGAAGCTTTCTTT. This rearrangement joins TRBV9 to TRBJ1-1, with unresolved D. With 1 base removed from V and 1 base from J, the gap between germline ends came to 5 bases. CDR3 length equals 13 residues. CDR1 and CDR2 (germline): SGDLS, YYNGEE. The whole variable domain, filled in from reference TRBV9 and TRBJ1-1, reads DSGVTQTPKHLITATGQRVTLRCSPRSGDLSVYWYQQSLDQGLQFLIQYYNGEERAKGNILERFSAQQFPDLHSELNLSSLELGDSALYFCASSVTTNTEAFFGQGTRLTVV.

The sample holds a few counts of this clonotype. The genes are TRBV5-1 and TRBJ2-1; D call uncertain. V lost 2 bases and J lost 6, with 9 bases in between. Germline assignment: CDR1 SGHRS and CDR2 YFSETQ. This CDR3 comprises 13 residues. CDR3: CASSLSEINEQFF. In DNA, the CDR3 is TGCGCCAGCAGCTTATCAGAAATCAATGAGCAGTTCTTC.

Written as DNA, the CDR3 is TGTGCCAGCAGTTCCCCCTCCAGGGACATCTATGGCTACACCTTC. Its translation: CASSSPSRDIYGYTF. The chain couples TRBV6-5 to TRBJ1-2; tentatively, D is TRBD1 (6 bases). The germline V gene has CDR1 MNHEY and CDR2 SVGAGI. The CDR3 extends over 15 amino acids. Between the trimmed V and J ends, which lost 4 bases and 4 bases, there was a span of 16 bases.

The table lists this clonotype with many counts. J is TRBJ2-7 and V is TRBV29-1; D unclear. This CDR3 contains 12 residues. V lost 1 base and J lost 0, with 4 bases in between. Per germline, CDR1 SQVTM and CDR2 ANQGSEA. CDR3 DNA sequence: TGCAGCGTTGAAGGGACCTCCTACGAGCAGTACTTC. This translates into CSVEGTSYEQYF.

The rearrangement joins TRBV29-1 to TRBJ2-5; no clear D. The CDR3 spans 11 residues. V was cut by 3 bases and J by 5 bases, with 7 bases left in between. The germline gives CDR1 SQVTM, CDR2 ANQGSEA. CDR3 DNA: TGCAGCGTTGACAACGGGGAGACCCAGTACTTC. Translating gives CSVDNGETQYF.

The chain joins TRBV4-1 to TRBJ1-1, with D uncertain. V was trimmed by 0 bases and J by 1 base, leaving 6 bases between them. The length of the CDR3 is 14 residues. Germline V gene data show CDR1 as MGHRA and CDR2 as YSYEKL. CDR3 nucleotide sequence: TGCGCCAGCAGCCAAGATGTCGAGAACACTGAAGCTTTCTTT. Translating it yields CASSQDVENTEAFF.

V usage is TRBV6-5 and J usage is TRBJ2-3; 10 bases are shared with TRBD1. After removal of 8 bases from V and 3 bases from J, the junction contained 5 bases not matched to a gene. The CDR3 spans 14 residues. CDR1 and CDR2 (germline): MNHEY, SVGAGI. The chain's CDR3 is CASWDRGETDTQYF. The CDR3 DNA is TGTGCCAGCTGGGACAGGGGAGAGACAGATACGCAGTATTTT.